Listed below are T cell receptor beta chains from one sample, sequenced in a study of T cell responses to AZD1222 COVID-19 vaccine. Repertoires were generated with immunoSEQ multiplex PCR, while TCRdb's copy carries only in-frame clones and drops some. Found here are 140,000 to 150,000 clones, roughly 88% of them singletons; the top ten hold about 1.8%. Material: peripheral blood, obtained 28 days after the second AZD1222 dose. The receptors were sampled from an adult who received the AZD1222 COVID-19 vaccine. Each CDR3 is given with its conserved first and last residue. Fields, in order: clone size, V gene, J gene, D gene, CDR3 DNA, CDR3 protein. A D gene is named only where the DNA matches it firmly. Expanded clones get a size class; other rows say once, few or many, or leave the size out.

>.|TRBV9|TRBJ2-1|.
TGTGCCAGCAGCGCCACGGGGACGAACAATGAGCAGTTCTTC
CASSATGTNNEQFF
>.|TRBV2|TRBJ1-6|TRBD1
TGTGCCAGCAGGGTGGGTCAGGGGGCTTCACCCCTCCACTTT
CASRVGQGASPLHF
>.|TRBV19|TRBJ2-3|.
TGTGCCAGTAGCCCTGCCAAGGGCGGCAGCACAGATACGCAGTATTTT
CASSPAKGGSTDTQYF
>.|TRBV25-1|TRBJ2-7|TRBD2
TGTGCCAGCAGCCTCGGGGGGTCGGTGGAGCAGTACTTC
CASSLGGSVEQYF
>.|TRBV6-6|TRBJ2-7|TRBD2
TGTGCCAGCAGTCCCCTAGCGGAGAGCTCCTACGAGCAGTACTTC
CASSPLAESSYEQYF
>.|TRBV5-1|TRBJ2-2|.
TGCGCCAGCAGCTTGGCGGCTAACACCGGGGAGCTGTTTTTT
CASSLAANTGELFF
>.|TRBV30|TRBJ2-7|.
TGTGCCTGGACCAGACCGCCCGGGAGCACAGAGCAGTACTTC
CAWTRPPGSTEQYF
>.|TRBV18|TRBJ1-1|TRBD1
TGTGCCAGCTCACCCTCGACAGGGGCGAACACTGAAGCTTTCTTT
CASSPSTGANTEAFF
>.|TRBV10-3|TRBJ2-3|TRBD1
TGTGCCATCAGTGACGCTCGGACAGGGGCATCCAGCACAGATACGCAGTATTTT
CAISDARTGASSTDTQYF
>.|TRBV10-3|TRBJ1-5|TRBD1
TGTGCCATCAGGGGGACAGGCAATCAGCCCCAGCATTTT
CAIRGTGNQPQHF
>once|TRBV7-9|TRBJ1-6|TRBD1
TGTGCCAGCAGCTCACGACAGGGGGTAGAGTCACCCCTCCACTTT
CASSSRQGVESPLHF
>.|TRBV18|TRBJ1-1|TRBD1
TGTGCCAGCTCACCGGACAGGTCTCTAATGAACACTGAAGCTTTCTTT
CASSPDRSLMNTEAFF
>few|TRBV4-1|TRBJ1-6|TRBD1
TGCGCCAGCAGCCAACCCCCGGGACAGGCATTTTCACCCCTCCACTTT
CASSQPPGQAFSPLHF
>.|TRBV6-5|TRBJ1-1|.
TGTGCCAGCAGTTACGGGGGCGTGAACACTGAAGCTTTCTTT
CASSYGGVNTEAFF
>.|TRBV20-1|TRBJ1-5|TRBD1
TGCAGTGCTAGTGGGGGGGGACAGGGTCAATTTCGCAATCAGCCCCAGCATTTT
CSASGGGQGQFRNQPQHF
>.|TRBV2|TRBJ1-1|.
TGTGCCAGCAGTGTGCGGGGGAGCGAAGCTTTCTTT
CASSVRGSEAFF
>.|TRBV14|TRBJ2-1|.
TGTGCCAGCAGCCAAGGAAGGCGGACAATCAAGCTTTACAATGAGCAGTTCTTC
CASSQGRRTIKLYNEQFF
>.|TRBV18|TRBJ1-1|TRBD1
TGTGCCAGCTCACCAAGGACAGGTCGCACTGAAGCTTTCTTT
CASSPRTGRTEAFF
>.|TRBV20-1|TRBJ2-7|TRBD1
TGCAGTGCCAGGGGGCAAGGCGAGCAGTACTTC
CSARGQGEQYF
>.|TRBV5-1|TRBJ2-7|.
TGCGCCAGCAGCTTGGGCGGCGAGCAGTACTTC
CASSLGGEQYF
>.|TRBV5-1|TRBJ1-3|TRBD1
TGCGCCAGCAGCTTGAACAGGGGGACTGGAAACACCATATATTTT
CASSLNRGTGNTIYF
>.|TRBV7-9|TRBJ2-5|TRBD1
TGTGCCAGCAGCAGGGGACAGGGGATCCAAGAGACCCAGTACTTC
CASSRGQGIQETQYF
>.|TRBV28|TRBJ1-4|.
TGTGCCAGCAGTTCGGCCCCAACTAATGAAAAACTGTTTTTT
CASSSAPTNEKLFF
>.|TRBV19|TRBJ1-3|.
TGTGCCAGTAGTATATGGGGCAGGGCGACCAGCTCTGGAAACACCATATATTTT
CASSIWGRATSSGNTIYF
>.|TRBV5-1|TRBJ1-3|.
TGCGCCAGCAGCTTGGCCCCCCGGACAGATGGAAACACCATATATTTT
CASSLAPRTDGNTIYF
>.|TRBV6-5|TRBJ1-5|TRBD1
TGTGCCAGCAGCGCGACAGGGCTAGACCAGCCCCAGCATTTT
CASSATGLDQPQHF
>.|TRBV27|TRBJ1-1|.
TGTGCCAGCAGTTTATCGGGAGGATACAGCCCCTTGACGAACACTGAAGCTTTCTTT
CASSLSGGYSPLTNTEAFF
>.|TRBV15|TRBJ1-1|TRBD1
TGTGCCACCAGCAGAGATGCTTCGACAGGGGACACTGAAGCTTTCTTT
CATSRDASTGDTEAFF
>.|TRBV3-1/TRBV3-2|TRBJ2-2|TRBD2
TGTGCCAGCAGCCAAGAGGGACTAGCGGGGGGAATGCACACCGGGGAGCTGTTTTTT
CASSQEGLAGGMHTGELFF
>.|TRBV7-6|TRBJ2-3|TRBD2
TGTGCCAGCAGCCCTACTAGCGGCCTTAGCACAGATACGCAGTATTTT
CASSPTSGLSTDTQYF
>.|TRBV2|TRBJ1-2|.
TGTGCCAGCAGGGCCCAACCTACTCCCAACTATGGCTACACCTTC
CASRAQPTPNYGYTF
>.|TRBV3-1/TRBV3-2|TRBJ2-7|.
TGTGCCAGCAGCCCCCGGAGTTGGGAGCAGTACTTC
CASSPRSWEQYF
>once|TRBV30|TRBJ1-1|TRBD1
TGTGCCTGGAGCCCGGACAGGGTGAACACTGAAGCTTTCTTT
CAWSPDRVNTEAFF